Below are 16 T cell receptor beta chains sequenced from a single sample in a study of cytomegalovirus exposure and HLA in healthy donors. 13 Jbeta primers and 60 Vbeta primers were used for the PCR. The method was immunoSEQ multiplex PCR; TCRdb's version includes in-frame clones alone and lacks a portion of them. This sample has about 180,000 clones, with over 75% found just once. The sample consisted of PBMCs. The source is a young woman in good health and CMV-seronegative.

The chain combines TRBV30 with TRBJ1-1; 7 bases are shared with TRBD1. This CDR3 region has 14 residues. V was clipped by 2 bases and J by 3 bases; unmatched bases: 6. The germline CDR1 and CDR2 sequences are GTSNPN and SVGIG (reference sequence). The CDR3 bases are TGTGCCTGGAGTTTGACAGGGTCTTACACTGAAGCTTTCTTT. This translates into CAWSLTGSYTEAFF.

The chain is built from TRBV19 and TRBJ2-2, with TRBD2 matching 8 bases. CDR1 is LNHDA and CDR2 is SQIVND in the germline V gene (reference sequence). V lost 10 bases, J lost 4 bases, and 8 bases stayed unmatched. The CDR3 length is 14 residues. The CDR3 reads CATGRGIGTGELFF. The CDR3 DNA sequence: TGTGCCACCGGGAGGGGGATCGGCACCGGGGAGCTGTTTTTT.

V gene TRBV19 combines with J gene TRBJ1-5; unclear D gene. Germline CDR1 and CDR2: LNHDA and SQIVND (reference sequence). The CDR3 totals 15 residues. V lost 8 bases and J 7 bases, leaving 21 bases between the germline ends. The CDR3 bases are TGTGCCAGTCAGACGACTCCTTTTGGTGGCCAGCCCCAGCATTTT. The encoded protein is CASQTTPFGGQPQHF.

This chain joins TRBV30 and TRBJ2-2; 10 bases are a match to TRBD2. Germline CDR1 and CDR2: GTSNPN and SVGIG (reference sequence). J gave up 6 bases and V 2 bases, and 12 bases lay outside the gene matches. This CDR3 spans 17 amino acids. The CDR3, as DNA: TGTGCCTGGAGTCGTTTGAGAACTAGCGGGGTCCCCGGGGAGCTGTTTTTT. This sequence encodes CAWSRLRTSGVPGELFF.

This rearrangement joins TRBV5-1 to TRBJ2-3; D is unclear. The CDR3 covers 14 residues. V dropped 2 bases and J dropped 0 bases, with 7 bases sitting between them. From germline, CDR1 is SGHRS and CDR2 YFSETQ. CDR3 coding DNA: TGCGCCAGCAGCTTAATCGGGAGCACAGATACGCAGTATTTT. This codes for CASSLIGSTDTQYF.

The J gene is TRBJ2-7, the V gene TRBV6-5, with D maybe TRBD1 (6 bases). The CDR3 length is 13 residues. Trimming removed 5 bases from V and 6 bases from J, with 14 bases in between. Germline CDR1 reads MNHEY; CDR2 reads SVGAGI. The CDR3 sequence is CASSPLQGGEQYF. The DNA of the CDR3 is TGTGCCAGCAGTCCCTTGCAAGGGGGCGAGCAGTACTTC.

J is TRBJ2-7 and V is TRBV5-4; 9 nucleotides agree with TRBD2. The CDR3 totals 14 residues. From germline, CDR1 is SGHNT and CDR2 YYREEE (reference sequence). V was pared by 7 bases and J by 0 bases, with 5 bases of the junction left unmatched. CDR3 sequence reads: CASALAGSSYEQYF. The DNA of the CDR3 is TGTGCCAGCGCGCTAGCGGGGAGCTCCTACGAGCAGTACTTC.

This chain links TRBV6-5 with TRBJ1-1, with D uncertain. Germline-derived CDR1 and CDR2 are MNHEY and SVGAGI. Trimming took off 1 base at V and 1 base at J, with 4 bases between the two ends. The CDR3 is made up of 13 amino acids. The CDR3 loop reads CASSYFRNTEAFF. CDR3 DNA: TGTGCCAGCAGTTACTTCAGGAACACTGAAGCTTTCTTT.

The V gene is TRBV5-4, the J gene TRBJ2-1; 10 bases agree with TRBD2. Germline V gene data show CDR1 as SGHNT and CDR2 as YYREEE (reference sequence). Trimming at V came to 1 base and at J to 7 bases, leaving 5 bases not matched to a gene. The CDR3 sequence is 15 residues long. CDR3 residues: CASSLSGGAWNEQFF. Written as DNA, the CDR3 is TGTGCCAGCAGCTTGAGCGGGGGGGCTTGGAATGAGCAGTTCTTC.

The CDR3 DNA reads as TGTGCCAGCAGCTTAGGGACAGGCGCAACTAATGAAAAACTGTTTTTT. It yields the protein CASSLGTGATNEKLFF. V gene TRBV7-9 combines with J gene TRBJ1-4, with 7 bases that match TRBD1. The germline V gene encodes CDR1 SEHNR and CDR2 FQNEAQ (reference sequence). The V segment lost 1 base and the J segment 0 bases; nucleotides outside the gene matches: 2. The CDR3 covers 16 residues.

The table lists this clone with a few counts. V is TRBV29-1 and J is TRBJ1-1, with D perhaps TRBD1 (6 bases). Trimming stripped 4 bases from V and 0 bases from J, with 9 bases between. The CDR3 runs 13 residues. Germline lookup yields CDR1 SQVTM and CDR2 ANQGSEA. This chain's CDR3 is CSVGAGVNTEAFF. The CDR3 DNA follows: TGCAGCGTTGGTGCAGGGGTGAACACTGAAGCTTTCTTT.

V and J are TRBV6-1 and TRBJ2-1, with 10 bases matching TRBD2. CDR3 length equals 14 residues. The V gene's germline CDR1 is MNHNS and CDR2 SASEGT. With 7 bases clipped from V and 2 bases from J, the junction kept 2 bases outside the gene matches. The CDR3 reads CASTSGGAYNEQFF. DNA of the CDR3: TGTGCCAGCACTAGCGGGGGAGCCTACAATGAGCAGTTCTTC.

The chain joins TRBV19 to TRBJ1-5; tentatively, D is TRBD1 (6 bases). The V end was cut by 4 bases, the J end by 2 bases, with 12 bases between. CDR1 and CDR2 from the germline V gene are LNHDA and SQIVND (reference sequence). The CDR3 is made up of 15 amino acids. This chain's CDR3 is CASSSSPGGNQPQHF. CDR3 nucleotide sequence: TGTGCCAGTAGTAGTAGTCCAGGGGGCAATCAGCCCCAGCATTTT.

The chain's CDR3 is CASSDPGQGADTQYF. CDR3 nucleotides: TGTGCCAGCAGCGATCCGGGACAGGGGGCAGATACGCAGTATTTT. The J gene is TRBJ2-3, the V gene TRBV5-6; 11 bases agree with TRBD1. V trimming: 4 bases; J trimming: 4 bases; junction bases outside the gene matches: 5. The germline V gene encodes CDR1 SGHDT and CDR2 YYEEEE. The CDR3 has 15 residues. Variable domain in full (rest from reference TRBV5-6 and TRBJ2-3): DAGVTQSPTHLIKTRGQQVTLRCSPKSGHDTVSWYQQALGQGPQFIFQYYEEEERQRGNFPDRFSGHQFPNYSSELNVNALLLGDSALYLCASSDPGQGADTQYFGPGTRLTVL.

The chain carries TRBV4-1 and TRBJ2-7; 8 nucleotides agree with TRBD2. CDR1 is MGHRA, CDR2 YSYEKL, per germline. This CDR3 is 14 amino acids long. Losses at the gene ends were 2 bases for V and 2 bases for J; bases not matched to a gene: 2. The CDR3, as DNA: TGCGCCAGCAGCCAACCGGGGGGGACCTACGAGCAGTACTTC. It codes for CASSQPGGTYEQYF.

The CDR3 protein is CASSTTGINEKLFF. DNA of the CDR3: TGTGCCAGCAGTACGACAGGGATTAATGAAAAACTGTTTTTT. J is TRBJ1-4 and V is TRBV28; 7 bases fit TRBD1. After removal of 5 bases from V and 4 bases from J, the junction contained 4 bases not matched to a gene. The CDR3 loop spans 14 amino acids. Germline values: CDR1 MDHEN, CDR2 SYDVKM.